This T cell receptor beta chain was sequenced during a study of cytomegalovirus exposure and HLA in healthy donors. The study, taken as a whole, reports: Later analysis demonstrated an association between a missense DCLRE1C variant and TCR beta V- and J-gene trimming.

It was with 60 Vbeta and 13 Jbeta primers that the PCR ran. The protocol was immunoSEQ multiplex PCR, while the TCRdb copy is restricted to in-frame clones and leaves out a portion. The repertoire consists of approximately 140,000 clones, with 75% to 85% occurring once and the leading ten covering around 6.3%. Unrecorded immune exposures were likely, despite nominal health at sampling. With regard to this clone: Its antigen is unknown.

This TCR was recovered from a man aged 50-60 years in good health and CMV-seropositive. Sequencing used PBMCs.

The CDR3 DNA is TGTGCCAGCGGGGACAGGGGTAAAGAGACCCAGTACTTC. Translation gives CASGDRGKETQYF. The J gene is TRBJ2-5, the V gene TRBV11-1; 10 bases are shared with TRBD1. The J segment lost 3 bases and the V segment lost 8 bases, leaving 3 bases of the junction unmatched. The germline gives CDR1 SGHAT, CDR2 FQDESV (reference sequence). There are 13 residues in the CDR3.